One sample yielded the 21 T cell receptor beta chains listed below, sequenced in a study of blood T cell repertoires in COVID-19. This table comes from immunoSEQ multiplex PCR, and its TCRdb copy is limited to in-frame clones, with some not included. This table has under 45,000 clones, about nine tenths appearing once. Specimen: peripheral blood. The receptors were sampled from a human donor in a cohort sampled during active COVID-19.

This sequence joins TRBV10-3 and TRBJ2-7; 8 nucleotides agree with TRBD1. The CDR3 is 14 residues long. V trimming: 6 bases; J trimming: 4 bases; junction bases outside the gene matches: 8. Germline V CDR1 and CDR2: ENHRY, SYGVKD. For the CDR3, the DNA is TGTGCCATCAGCCACCGGACAGGGTCTTACGAGCAGTACTTC. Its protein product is CAISHRTGSYEQYF.

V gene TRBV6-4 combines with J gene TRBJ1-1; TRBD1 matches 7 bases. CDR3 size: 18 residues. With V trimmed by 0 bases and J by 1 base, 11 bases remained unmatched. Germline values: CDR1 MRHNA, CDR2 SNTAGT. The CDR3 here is CASSDSYGKGAPNTEAFF. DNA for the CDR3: TGTGCCAGCAGTGACTCCTATGGAAAGGGGGCGCCGAACACTGAAGCTTTCTTT.

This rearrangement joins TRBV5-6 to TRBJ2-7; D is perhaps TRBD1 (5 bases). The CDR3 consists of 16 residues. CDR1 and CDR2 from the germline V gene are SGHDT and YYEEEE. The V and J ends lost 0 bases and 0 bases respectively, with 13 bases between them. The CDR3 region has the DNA TGTGCCAGCAGCTTGGTGACAGATCGCTACTCCTACGAGCAGTACTTC. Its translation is CASSLVTDRYSYEQYF.

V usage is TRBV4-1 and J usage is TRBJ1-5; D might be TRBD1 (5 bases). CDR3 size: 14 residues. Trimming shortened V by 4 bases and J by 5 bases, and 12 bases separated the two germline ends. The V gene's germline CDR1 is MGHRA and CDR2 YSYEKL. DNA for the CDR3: TGCGCCAGCAGCCCAACCTGGGGGGATCAGCCCCAGCATTTT. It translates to CASSPTWGDQPQHF.

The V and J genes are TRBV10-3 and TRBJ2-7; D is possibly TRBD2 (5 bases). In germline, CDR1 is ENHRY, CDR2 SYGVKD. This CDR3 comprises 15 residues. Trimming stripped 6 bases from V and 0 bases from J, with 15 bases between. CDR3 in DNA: TGTGCCATCAGCTCCGGCAGCGGACGCTCCTACGAGCAGTACTTC. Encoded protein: CAISSGSGRSYEQYF.

CDR3 region: CASSFPGGTEAFF. The CDR3 nucleotides read TGTGCCAGCAGCTTCCCAGGGGGCACTGAAGCTTTCTTT. This sequence joins TRBV5-6 and TRBJ1-1; 7 bases align to TRBD1. V lost 2 bases to trimming and J lost 4 bases; unmatched junction nucleotides: 2. The CDR3 extends over 13 amino acids. The germline V gene has CDR1 SGHDT and CDR2 YYEEEE.

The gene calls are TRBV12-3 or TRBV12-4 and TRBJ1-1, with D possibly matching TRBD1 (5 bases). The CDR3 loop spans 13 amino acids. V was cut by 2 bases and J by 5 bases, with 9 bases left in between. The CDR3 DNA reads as TGTGCCAGCAGTTTATCCGGGGGAACTGAAGCTTTCTTT. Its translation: CASSLSGGTEAFF.

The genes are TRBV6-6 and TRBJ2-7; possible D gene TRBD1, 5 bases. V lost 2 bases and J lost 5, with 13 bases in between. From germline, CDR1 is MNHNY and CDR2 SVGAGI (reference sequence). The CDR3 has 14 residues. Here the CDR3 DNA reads TGTGCCAGCAGTTACGGTTTTGCAGGGAACGAGCAGTACTTC. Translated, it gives CASSYGFAGNEQYF.

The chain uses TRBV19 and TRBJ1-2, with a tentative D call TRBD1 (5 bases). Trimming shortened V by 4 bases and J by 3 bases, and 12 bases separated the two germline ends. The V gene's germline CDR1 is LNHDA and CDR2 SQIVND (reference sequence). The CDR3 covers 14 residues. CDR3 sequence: CASSNGGSDYGYTF. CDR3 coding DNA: TGTGCCAGTAGTAACGGGGGATCCGACTATGGCTACACCTTC.

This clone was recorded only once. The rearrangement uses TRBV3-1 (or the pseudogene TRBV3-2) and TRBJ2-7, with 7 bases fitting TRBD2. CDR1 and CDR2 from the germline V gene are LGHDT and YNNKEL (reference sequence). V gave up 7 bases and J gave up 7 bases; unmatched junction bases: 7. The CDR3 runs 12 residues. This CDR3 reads CASTTKGLEQYF. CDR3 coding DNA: TGTGCCAGCACCACTAAGGGACTAGAGCAGTACTTC.

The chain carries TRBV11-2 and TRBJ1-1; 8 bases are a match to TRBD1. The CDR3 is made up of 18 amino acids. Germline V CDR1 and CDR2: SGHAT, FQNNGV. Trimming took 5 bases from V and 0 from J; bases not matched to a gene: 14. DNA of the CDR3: TGTGCCAGCAGCGATAACAGGGGGGGTATGCGCATGAACACTGAAGCTTTCTTT. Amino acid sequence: CASSDNRGGMRMNTEAFF.

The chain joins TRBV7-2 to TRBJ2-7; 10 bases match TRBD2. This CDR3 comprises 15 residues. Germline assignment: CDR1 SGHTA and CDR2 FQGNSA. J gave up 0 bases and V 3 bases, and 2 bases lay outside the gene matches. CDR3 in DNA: TGTGCCAGCAGCTTTAGCGGGGGGCACTCCTACGAGCAGTACTTC. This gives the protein CASSFSGGHSYEQYF.

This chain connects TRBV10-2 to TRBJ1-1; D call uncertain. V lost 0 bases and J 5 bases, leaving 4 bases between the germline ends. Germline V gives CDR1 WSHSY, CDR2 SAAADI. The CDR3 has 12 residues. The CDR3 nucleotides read TGCGCCAGCAGTGAGTCGAGGACTGAAGCTTTCTTT. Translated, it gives CASSESRTEAFF.

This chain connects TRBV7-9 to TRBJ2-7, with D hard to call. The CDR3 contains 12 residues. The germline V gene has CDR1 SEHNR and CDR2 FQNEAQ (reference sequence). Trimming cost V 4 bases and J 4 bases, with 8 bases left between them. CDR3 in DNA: TGTGCCAGCAGCTATTCGTTATACGAGCAGTACTTC. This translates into CASSYSLYEQYF.

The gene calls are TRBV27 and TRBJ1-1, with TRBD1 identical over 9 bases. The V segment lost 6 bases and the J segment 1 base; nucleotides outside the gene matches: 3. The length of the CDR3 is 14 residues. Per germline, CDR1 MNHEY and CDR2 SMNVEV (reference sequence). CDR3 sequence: CASSTGQGNTEAFF. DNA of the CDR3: TGTGCCAGCAGCACGGGACAGGGGAACACTGAAGCTTTCTTT.

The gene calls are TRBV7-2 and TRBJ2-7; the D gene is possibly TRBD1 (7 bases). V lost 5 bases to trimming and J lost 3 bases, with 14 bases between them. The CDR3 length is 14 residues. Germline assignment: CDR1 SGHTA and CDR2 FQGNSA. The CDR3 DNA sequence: TGTGCCAGCAGCCCCAACCAGGGGGGCTACGAGCAGTACTTC. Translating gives CASSPNQGGYEQYF.

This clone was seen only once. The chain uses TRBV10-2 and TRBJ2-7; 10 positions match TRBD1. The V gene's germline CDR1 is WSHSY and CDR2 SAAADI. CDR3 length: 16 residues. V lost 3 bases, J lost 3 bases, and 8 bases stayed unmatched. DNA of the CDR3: TGCGCCAGCAGTGACCCTCGACAGGGGGCCAACTACGAGCAGTACTTC. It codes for CASSDPRQGANYEQYF.

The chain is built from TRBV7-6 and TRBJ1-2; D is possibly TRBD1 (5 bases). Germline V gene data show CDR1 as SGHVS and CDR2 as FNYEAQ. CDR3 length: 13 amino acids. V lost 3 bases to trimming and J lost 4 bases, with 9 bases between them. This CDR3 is CASSFGGVYGYTF. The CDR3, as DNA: TGTGCCAGCAGCTTTGGGGGGGTCTATGGCTACACCTTC.

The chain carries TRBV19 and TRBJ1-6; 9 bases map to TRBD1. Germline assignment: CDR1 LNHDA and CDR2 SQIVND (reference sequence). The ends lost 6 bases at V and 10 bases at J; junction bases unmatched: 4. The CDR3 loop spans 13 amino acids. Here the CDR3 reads CASRDRGGSPLHF. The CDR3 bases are TGTGCCAGTAGGGACAGGGGAGGATCACCCCTCCACTTT. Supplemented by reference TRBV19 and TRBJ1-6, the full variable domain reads DGGITQSPKYLFRKEGQNVTLSCEQNLNHDAMYWYRQDPGQGLRLIYYSQIVNDFQKGDIAEGYSVSREKKESFPLTVTSAQKNPTAFYLCASRDRGGSPLHFGNGTRLTVT.

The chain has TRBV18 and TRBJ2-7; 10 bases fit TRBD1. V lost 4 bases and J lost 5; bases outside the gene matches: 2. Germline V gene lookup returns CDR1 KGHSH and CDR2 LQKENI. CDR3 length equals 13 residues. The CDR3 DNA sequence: TGTGCCAGCTCACGCGGACAGGGGGACGAGCAGTACTTC. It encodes CASSRGQGDEQYF.

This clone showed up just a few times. CDR3 nucleotides: TGTGCCAGCAGCGCCAGAACTAGCGGGGGGTTCTACGAGCAGTACTTC. Its translation: CASSARTSGGFYEQYF. This rearrangement joins TRBV7-6 to TRBJ2-7; 12 bases are shared with TRBD2. There are 16 residues in the CDR3. The trim removed 5 bases at V and 3 bases at J, leaving 8 bases unmatched. Germline loops: CDR1 SGHVS, CDR2 FNYEAQ.